Shown below are 14 T cell receptor beta chains from a single sample sequenced in a study of shared clonotypes between healthy human individuals. TCRdb's copy holds only in-frame clones and misses some; the assay was immunoSEQ multiplex PCR. Of 2,500,000 or so clones listed, over 85% were seen once; the top ten hold roughly 0.36%. The sequenced sample consisted of naive CD4+ T cells from PBMCs. Subset meaning: CD45RA+ positively selected. All receptors derive from a man aged 18 to 29 in good health. Some clones in this sample may be carry-over from other donors' samples.

The chain links TRBV5-4 to TRBJ2-3, with D unclear. Deletions cut 4 bases from V and 6 bases from J, with 24 bases between. The CDR3 runs 17 residues. Germline V gene sequence: CDR1 SGHNT, CDR2 YYREEE (reference sequence). The CDR3 loop reads CASSPVPRRPDGDTQYF. CDR3 in DNA: TGTGCCAGCAGCCCCGTTCCTCGGCGTCCGGATGGCGATACGCAGTATTTT.

This rearrangement joins TRBV5-4 to TRBJ1-3; 8 nucleotides agree with TRBD1. V lost 0 bases to trimming and J lost 3 bases; unmatched junction nucleotides: 2. The CDR3 extends over 15 amino acids. In germline, CDR1 is SGHNT, CDR2 YYREEE (reference sequence). The CDR3 DNA is TGTGCCAGCAGCTTGGACAGGGGGTTTGGAAACACCATATATTTT. It translates to CASSLDRGFGNTIYF.

J is TRBJ2-7 and V is TRBV28; weak D call: TRBD1 (5 bases). Trimming pared 6 bases from V and 5 bases from J, leaving 14 bases between. The CDR3 runs 13 residues. The germline V gene has CDR1 MDHEN and CDR2 SYDVKM. The CDR3 region has the DNA TGTGCCAGCAGCCCCCCAGGGTTCGACGAGCAGTACTTC. Amino acid sequence: CASSPPGFDEQYF.

A note on this clone: Other DNA variants within this sample encode the same CDR3. The J gene is TRBJ2-5, the V gene TRBV28; D gene uncertain. V lost 3 bases to trimming and J lost 5 bases, with 7 bases between them. Germline V gene lookup returns CDR1 MDHEN and CDR2 SYDVKM. The length of the CDR3 is 12 residues. CDR3 loop: CASSFLGETQYF. CDR3 coding DNA: TGTGCCAGCAGTTTTTTAGGGGAGACCCAGTACTTC.

The V gene is TRBV27, the J gene TRBJ2-7; 12 bases are a match to TRBD2. J was trimmed by 2 bases and V by 7 bases; bases with no gene match: 18. CDR1 MNHEY and CDR2 SMNVEV come from the germline V gene (reference sequence). This CDR3 contains 19 residues. CDR3 nucleotide sequence: TGTGCCAGCATCGGGTTGCTGCTAGCGGGAGGGCCTGGGGCCTACGAGCAGTACTTC. It specifies CASIGLLLAGGPGAYEQYF.

This clone has a handful of counts. Its ends do not fully match the called genes, so a read error is possible. The chain links TRBV11-2 to TRBJ2-5; unclear D gene. In germline, CDR1 is SGHAT, CDR2 FQNNGV. This CDR3 region has 13 residues. As DNA, the CDR3 is TGTGCCAGCAGCTTAGTCGTCGCCTTCCCAGTCCACTTC. Its protein is CASSLVVAFPVHF. The complete variable domain, with remaining parts taken from reference TRBV11-2 and TRBJ2-5, reads EAGVAQSPRYKIIEKRQSVAFWCNPISGHATLYWYQQILGQGPKLLIQFQNNGVVDDSQLPKDRFSAERLKGVDSTLKIQPAKLEDSAVYLCASSLVVAFPVHFGPGTRLLVL.

The CDR3: CASTTRGGTEAFF. The CDR3, as DNA: TGCGCCAGCACGACAAGGGGGGGCACTGAAGCTTTCTTT. The V call is TRBV5-1, the J call TRBJ1-1, with TRBD1 as a possible D gene (6 bases). This CDR3 region has 13 residues. The germline CDR1 and CDR2 sequences are SGHRS and YFSETQ. V lost 6 bases and J 4 bases, leaving 13 bases between the germline ends.

The chain recombines TRBV6-6 with TRBJ2-7, with 7 bases aligning to TRBD2. V was clipped by 2 bases and J by 3 bases; unmatched bases: 4. The germline gives CDR1 MNHNY, CDR2 SVGAGI (reference sequence). The CDR3 consists of 14 residues. CDR3 in DNA: TGTGCCAGCAGTTACGAAACGGGAGGCTACGAGCAGTACTTC. Protein sequence: CASSYETGGYEQYF.

This clone was recorded only once. DNA for the CDR3: TGTGCCAGCAGCTTAGCTAAGGGGGCCGTAGAGACCCAGTACTTC. Residues: CASSLAKGAVETQYF. The chain has TRBV7-7 and TRBJ2-5, with TRBD1 identical over 7 bases. The CDR3 sequence is 15 residues long. The junction had 5 bases not matched to a gene; V was cut back by 0 bases and J by 4 bases. CDR1 is SSHAT, CDR2 FNYEAQ, per germline (reference sequence).

The chain couples TRBV28 to TRBJ1-1; a weak D match, TRBD1 (5 bases). V shed 6 bases and J shed 9 bases, with 11 bases lying between them. The CDR3 covers 11 residues. Germline V gene lookup returns CDR1 MDHEN and CDR2 SYDVKM. The CDR3 sequence is CASSLGRQAFF. CDR3 DNA sequence: TGTGCCAGCAGCCTGGGACGGCAAGCTTTCTTT.

The chain links TRBV5-1 to TRBJ1-1; 7 bases are a match to TRBD1. V lost 2 bases to trimming and J lost 10 bases; unmatched junction nucleotides: 11. Germline V gene data show CDR1 as SGHRS and CDR2 as YFSETQ. The CDR3 is made up of 14 amino acids. The CDR3 reads CASSLDRVHLGAFF. CDR3 sequence (DNA): TGCGCCAGCAGCTTAGACAGGGTTCACCTGGGAGCTTTCTTT.

The rearrangement uses TRBV7-2 and TRBJ1-2; 11 bases align to TRBD1. In germline, CDR1 is SGHTA, CDR2 FQGNSA. The CDR3 is 15 amino acids. Unmatched junction bases numbered 9, after V lost 5 bases and J lost 7 bases. The CDR3 here is CASSVPGQGGSGYTF. The DNA of the CDR3 is TGTGCCAGCAGCGTCCCGGGACAGGGGGGAAGTGGCTACACCTTC.

Comment on this clone: Within the sample, other DNA sequences also encode this same CDR3. The chain employs TRBV28 and TRBJ2-1; 7 bases fit TRBD2. The CDR3 is 16 residues long. CDR1 is MDHEN and CDR2 is SYDVKM in the germline V gene. With V trimmed by 6 bases and J by 1 base, 9 bases remained unmatched. The DNA of the CDR3 is TGTGCCAGCAGATCCCCCTCGGGAGGTTCCTACAATGAGCAGTTCTTC. Protein product: CASRSPSGGSYNEQFF. The variable domain in full, with the rest retrieved from reference TRBV28 and TRBJ2-1, is DVKVTQSSRYLVKRTGEKVFLECVQDMDHENMFWYRQDPGLGLRLIYFSYDVKMKEKGDIPEGYSVSREKKERFSLILESASTNQTSMYLCASRSPSGGSYNEQFFGPGTRLTVL.

The chain is built from TRBV14 and TRBJ1-4; D may be TRBD1 (6 bases). From germline, CDR1 is SGHDN and CDR2 FVKESK. The CDR3 covers 16 residues. Between the trimmed V and J ends, which lost 0 bases and 8 bases, there was a span of 16 bases. In nucleotides, the CDR3 is TGTGCCAGCAGCCAAGAAGGTGCACAGGGAAAGGAAAAACTGTTTTTT. The encoded protein is CASSQEGAQGKEKLFF.